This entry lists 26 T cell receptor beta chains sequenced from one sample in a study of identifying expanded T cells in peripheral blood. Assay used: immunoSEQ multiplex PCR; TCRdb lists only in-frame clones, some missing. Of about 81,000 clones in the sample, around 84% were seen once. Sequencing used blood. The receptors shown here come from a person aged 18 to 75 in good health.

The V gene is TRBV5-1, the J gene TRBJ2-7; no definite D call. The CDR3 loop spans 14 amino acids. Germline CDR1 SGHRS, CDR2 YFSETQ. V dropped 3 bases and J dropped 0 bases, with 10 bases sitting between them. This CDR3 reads CASSSVVNSYEQYF. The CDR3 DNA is TGCGCCAGCAGCTCCGTAGTCAACTCCTACGAGCAGTACTTC. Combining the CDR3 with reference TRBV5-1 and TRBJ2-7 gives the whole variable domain KAGVTQTPRYLIKTRGQQVTLSCSPISGHRSVSWYQQTPGQGLQFLFEYFSETQRNKGNFPGRFSGRQFSNSRSEMNVSTLELGDSALYLCASSSVVNSYEQYFGPGTRLTVT.

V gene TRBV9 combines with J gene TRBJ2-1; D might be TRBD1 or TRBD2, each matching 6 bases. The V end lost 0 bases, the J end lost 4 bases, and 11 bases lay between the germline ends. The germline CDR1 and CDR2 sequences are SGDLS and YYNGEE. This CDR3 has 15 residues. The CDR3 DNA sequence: TGTGCCAGCAGCGTAGAGAGGGGGGCTTACAATGAGCAGTTCTTC. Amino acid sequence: CASSVERGAYNEQFF.

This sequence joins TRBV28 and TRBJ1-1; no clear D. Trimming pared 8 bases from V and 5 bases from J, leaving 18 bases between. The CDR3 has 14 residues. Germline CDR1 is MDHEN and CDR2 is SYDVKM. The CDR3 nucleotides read TGTGCCAGCGGGTTTAGGAGAGAACTAACTGAAGCTTTCTTT. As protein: CASGFRRELTEAFF. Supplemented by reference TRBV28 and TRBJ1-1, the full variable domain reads DVKVTQSSRYLVKRTGEKVFLECVQDMDHENMFWYRQDPGLGLRLIYFSYDVKMKEKGDIPEGYSVSREKKERFSLILESASTNQTSMYLCASGFRRELTEAFFGQGTRLTVV.

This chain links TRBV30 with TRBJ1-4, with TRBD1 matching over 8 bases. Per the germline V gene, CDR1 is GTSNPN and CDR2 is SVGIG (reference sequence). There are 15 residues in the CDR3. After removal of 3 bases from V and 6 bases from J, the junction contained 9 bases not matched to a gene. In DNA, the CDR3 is TGTGCCTGGAGGGGGGCTCAGGGGGCGCATGAAAAACTGTTTTTT. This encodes CAWRGAQGAHEKLFF.

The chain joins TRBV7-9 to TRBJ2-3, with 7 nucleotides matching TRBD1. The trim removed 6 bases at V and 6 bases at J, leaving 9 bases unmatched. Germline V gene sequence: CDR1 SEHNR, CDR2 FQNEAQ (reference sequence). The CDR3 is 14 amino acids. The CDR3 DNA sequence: TGTGCCAGCAGTACCTCACAGGGGTACGATACGCAGTATTTT. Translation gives CASSTSQGYDTQYF.

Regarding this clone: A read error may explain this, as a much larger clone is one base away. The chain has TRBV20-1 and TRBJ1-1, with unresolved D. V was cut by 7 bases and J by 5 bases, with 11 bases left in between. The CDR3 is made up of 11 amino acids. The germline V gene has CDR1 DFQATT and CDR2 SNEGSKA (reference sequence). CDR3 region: CSVSAGTEAFF. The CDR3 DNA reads TGCAGTGTTAGCGCGGGGACTGAAGCTTTCTTT.

This CDR3 reads CASSPRDYNEQFF. In nucleotides, the CDR3 is TGTGCCAGCAGCCCTAGGGACTACAATGAGCAGTTCTTC. This chain joins TRBV7-3 and TRBJ2-1; no firm D call. The CDR3 runs to 13 residues. Trimming removed 5 bases from V and 3 bases from J, with 8 bases in between. Germline CDR1 SGHTA, CDR2 FQGTGA. Full variable domain (rest looked up from reference TRBV7-3 and TRBJ2-1): GAGVSQTPSNKVTEKGKYVELRCDPISGHTALYWYRQSLGQGPEFLIYFQGTGAADDSGLPNDRFFAVRPEGSVSTLKIQRTERGDSAVYLCASSPRDYNEQFFGPGTRLTVL.

This CDR3 is CASTPGGGTQYF. The CDR3 DNA sequence: TGTGCCAGCACCCCGGGGGGCGGGACCCAGTACTTC. This chain links TRBV6-5 with TRBJ2-5; D is perhaps TRBD2 (7 bases). The V gene's germline CDR1 is MNHEY and CDR2 SVGAGI. The CDR3 sequence is 12 residues long. Deletions cut 7 bases from V and 7 bases from J, with 13 bases between.

This CDR3 is CASSVGDSSYEQYF. The CDR3 bases are TGTGCCAGCAGCGTAGGGGACAGCTCCTACGAGCAGTACTTC. The chain combines TRBV9 with TRBJ2-7; 7 positions agree with TRBD1. CDR3 length: 14 amino acids. V dropped 0 bases and J dropped 0; count of bases not matched to a gene: 0. Germline values: CDR1 SGDLS, CDR2 YYNGEE.

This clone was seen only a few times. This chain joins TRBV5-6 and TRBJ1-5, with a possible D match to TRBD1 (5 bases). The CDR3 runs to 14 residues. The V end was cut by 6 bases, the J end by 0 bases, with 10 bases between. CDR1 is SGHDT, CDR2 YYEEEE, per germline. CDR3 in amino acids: CASTVGGSNQPQHF. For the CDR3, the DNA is TGTGCCAGCACCGTGGGGGGTAGCAATCAGCCCCAGCATTTT.

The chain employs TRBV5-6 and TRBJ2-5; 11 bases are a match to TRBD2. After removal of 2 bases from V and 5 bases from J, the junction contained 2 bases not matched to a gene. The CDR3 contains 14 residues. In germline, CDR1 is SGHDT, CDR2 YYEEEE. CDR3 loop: CASSFLAGGETQYF. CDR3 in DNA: TGTGCCAGCAGCTTCTTAGCGGGAGGGGAGACCCAGTACTTC.

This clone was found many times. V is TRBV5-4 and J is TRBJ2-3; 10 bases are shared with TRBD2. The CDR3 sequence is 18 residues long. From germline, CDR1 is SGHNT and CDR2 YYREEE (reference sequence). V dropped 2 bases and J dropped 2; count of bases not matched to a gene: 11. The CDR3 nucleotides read TGTGCCAGCAGCTTTGGGCATGAAGCGGGAGGGGACACAGATACGCAGTATTTT. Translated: CASSFGHEAGGDTDTQYF. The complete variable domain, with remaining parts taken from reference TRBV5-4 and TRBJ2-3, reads ETGVTQSPTHLIKTRGQQVTLRCSSQSGHNTVSWYQQALGQGPQFIFQYYREEENGRGNFPPRFSGLQFPNYSSELNVNALELDDSALYLCASSFGHEAGGDTDTQYFGPGTRLTVL.

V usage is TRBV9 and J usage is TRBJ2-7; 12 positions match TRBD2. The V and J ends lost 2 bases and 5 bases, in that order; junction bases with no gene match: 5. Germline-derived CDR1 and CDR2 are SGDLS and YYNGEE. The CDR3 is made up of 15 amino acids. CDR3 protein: CASSVLAGGVNEQYF. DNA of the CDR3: TGTGCCAGCAGCGTTCTAGCGGGAGGGGTCAACGAGCAGTACTTC.

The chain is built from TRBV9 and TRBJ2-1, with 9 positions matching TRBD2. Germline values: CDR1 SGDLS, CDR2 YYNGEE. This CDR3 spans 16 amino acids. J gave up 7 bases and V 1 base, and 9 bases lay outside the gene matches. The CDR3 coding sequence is TGTGCCAGCAGCGTAATGGTAGCGGGAGTAGGGAATGAGCAGTTCTTC. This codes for CASSVMVAGVGNEQFF.

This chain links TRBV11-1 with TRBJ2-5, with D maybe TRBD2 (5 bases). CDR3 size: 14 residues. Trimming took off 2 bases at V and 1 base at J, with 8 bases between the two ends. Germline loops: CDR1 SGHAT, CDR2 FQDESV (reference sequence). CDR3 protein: CASSLTGFQETQYF. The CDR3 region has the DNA TGTGCCAGCAGCTTAACGGGGTTCCAAGAGACCCAGTACTTC.

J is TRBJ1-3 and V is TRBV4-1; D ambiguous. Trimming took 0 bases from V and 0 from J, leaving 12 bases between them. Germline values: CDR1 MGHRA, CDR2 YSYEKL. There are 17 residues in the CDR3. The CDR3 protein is CASSQEVGGTSGNTIYF. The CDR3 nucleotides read TGCGCCAGCAGCCAAGAGGTTGGAGGAACCTCTGGAAACACCATATATTTT.

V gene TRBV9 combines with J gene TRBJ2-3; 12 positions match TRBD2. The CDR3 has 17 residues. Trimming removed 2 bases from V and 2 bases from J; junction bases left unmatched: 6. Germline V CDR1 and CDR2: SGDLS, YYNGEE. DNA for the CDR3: TGTGCCAGCAGCGTGGGGACTAGCGGGCGCCCCACAGATACGCAGTATTTT. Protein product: CASSVGTSGRPTDTQYF.

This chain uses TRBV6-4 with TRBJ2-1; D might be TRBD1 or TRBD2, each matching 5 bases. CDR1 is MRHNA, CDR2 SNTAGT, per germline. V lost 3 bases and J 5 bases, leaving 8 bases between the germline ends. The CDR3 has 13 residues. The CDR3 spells CASSEGENNEQFF. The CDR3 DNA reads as TGTGCCAGCAGTGAAGGGGAGAACAATGAGCAGTTCTTC.

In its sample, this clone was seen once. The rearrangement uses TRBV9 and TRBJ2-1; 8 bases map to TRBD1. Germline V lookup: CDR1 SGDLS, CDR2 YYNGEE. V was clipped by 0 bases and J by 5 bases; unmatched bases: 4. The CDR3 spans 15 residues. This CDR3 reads CASSVGGQGNNEQFF. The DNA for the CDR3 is TGTGCCAGCAGCGTAGGTGGACAGGGAAACAATGAGCAGTTCTTC.

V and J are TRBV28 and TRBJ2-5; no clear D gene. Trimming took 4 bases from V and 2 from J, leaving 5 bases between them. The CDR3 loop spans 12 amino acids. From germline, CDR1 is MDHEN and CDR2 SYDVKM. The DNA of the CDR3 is TGTGCCAGCAGTTCAATTCAAGAGACCCAGTACTTC. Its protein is CASSSIQETQYF. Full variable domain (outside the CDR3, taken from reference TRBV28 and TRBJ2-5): DVKVTQSSRYLVKRTGEKVFLECVQDMDHENMFWYRQDPGLGLRLIYFSYDVKMKEKGDIPEGYSVSREKKERFSLILESASTNQTSMYLCASSSIQETQYFGPGTRLLVL.

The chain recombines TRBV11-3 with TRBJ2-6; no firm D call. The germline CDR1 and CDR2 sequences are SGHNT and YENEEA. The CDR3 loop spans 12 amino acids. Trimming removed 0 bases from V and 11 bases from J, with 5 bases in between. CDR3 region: CASSLDPDVLTF. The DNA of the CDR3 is TGTGCCAGCAGCTTAGACCCAGACGTCCTGACTTTC.

CDR3 nucleotide sequence: TGCGCCAGCAGCCAAGATGGTCAGGCGACGTGGAATCAGCCCCAGCATTTT. It translates to CASSQDGQATWNQPQHF. V usage is TRBV4-1 and J usage is TRBJ1-5, with unresolved D. Trimming removed 0 bases at V and 4 bases at J, with 16 bases between. The germline gives CDR1 MGHRA, CDR2 YSYEKL. This CDR3 is 17 amino acids long.

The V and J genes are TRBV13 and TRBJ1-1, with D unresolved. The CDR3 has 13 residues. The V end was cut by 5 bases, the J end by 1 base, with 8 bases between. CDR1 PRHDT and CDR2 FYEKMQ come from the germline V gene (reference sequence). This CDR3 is CASSIQTNTEAFF. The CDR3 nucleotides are TGTGCCAGCAGCATCCAGACGAACACTGAAGCTTTCTTT.

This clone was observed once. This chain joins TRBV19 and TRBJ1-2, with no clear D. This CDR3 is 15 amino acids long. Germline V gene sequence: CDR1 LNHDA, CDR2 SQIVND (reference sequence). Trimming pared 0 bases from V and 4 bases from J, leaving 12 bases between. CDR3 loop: CASSIDVSDRYGYTF. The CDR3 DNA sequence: TGTGCCAGTAGTATAGACGTTTCGGACCGCTATGGCTACACCTTC.

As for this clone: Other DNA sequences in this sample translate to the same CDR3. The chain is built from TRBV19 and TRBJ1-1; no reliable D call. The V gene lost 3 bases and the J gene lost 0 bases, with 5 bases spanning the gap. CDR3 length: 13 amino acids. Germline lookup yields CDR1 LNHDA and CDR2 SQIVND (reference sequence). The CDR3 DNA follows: TGTGCCAGTAGTATGTCAGTGAACACTGAAGCTTTCTTT. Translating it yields CASSMSVNTEAFF.

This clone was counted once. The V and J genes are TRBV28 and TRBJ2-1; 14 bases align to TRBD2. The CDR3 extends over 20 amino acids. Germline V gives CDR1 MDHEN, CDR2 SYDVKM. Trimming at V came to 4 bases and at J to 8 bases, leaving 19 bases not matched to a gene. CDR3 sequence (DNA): TGTGCCAGCAGTTCCTCGGGGGCGCCAAGACTAGCGGGAGGGCCAGATGAGCAGTTCTTC. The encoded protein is CASSSSGAPRLAGGPDEQFF.